The source of this T cell receptor (beta chain) is a study of beta chain features in type 1 diabetes. Study-wide results and caveats: Sampled from patients, naive, central memory and Treg TCRB repertoires appeared more similar than those sampled from healthy donors. Since sequencing was performed on cDNA, cells with high TCR expression could be over-represented.

Trimming shortened V by 1 base and J by 5 bases, and 11 bases separated the two germline ends. Germline lookup yields CDR1 MGHDK and CDR2 SYGVNS. This CDR3 is 15 amino acids long. The sequenced template was cDNA made from the entire isolated RNA. Approximately 3.6 million reads per sample on average were obtained from naive, central memory and regulatory T cell samples. Sequenced by immunoSEQ multiplex PCR; TCRdb stores in-frame clones only, minus some. The sample yields 250,000 to 300,000 clones, 8% seen once. Every donor provided one heparinised blood draw, which averaged about 116 mL. This clone was seen a few times. Antigen specificity is unknown.

V usage is TRBV25-1 and J usage is TRBJ2-2; D not certain. Sequencing used central memory CD4+ T cells from blood. This sequence was found in a young woman in good health. The DNA of the CDR3 is TGTGCCAGCAGTGAATCCCCAGACGGGACCGGGGAGCTGTTTTTT. Translated, it gives CASSESPDGTGELFF. Full variable domain (remainder filled in from reference TRBV25-1 and TRBJ2-2): EADIYQTPRYLVIGTGKKITLECSQTMGHDKMYWYQQDPGMELHLIHYSYGVNSTEKGDLSSESTVSRIRTEHFPLTLESARPSHTSQYLCASSESPDGTGELFFGEGSRLTVL.